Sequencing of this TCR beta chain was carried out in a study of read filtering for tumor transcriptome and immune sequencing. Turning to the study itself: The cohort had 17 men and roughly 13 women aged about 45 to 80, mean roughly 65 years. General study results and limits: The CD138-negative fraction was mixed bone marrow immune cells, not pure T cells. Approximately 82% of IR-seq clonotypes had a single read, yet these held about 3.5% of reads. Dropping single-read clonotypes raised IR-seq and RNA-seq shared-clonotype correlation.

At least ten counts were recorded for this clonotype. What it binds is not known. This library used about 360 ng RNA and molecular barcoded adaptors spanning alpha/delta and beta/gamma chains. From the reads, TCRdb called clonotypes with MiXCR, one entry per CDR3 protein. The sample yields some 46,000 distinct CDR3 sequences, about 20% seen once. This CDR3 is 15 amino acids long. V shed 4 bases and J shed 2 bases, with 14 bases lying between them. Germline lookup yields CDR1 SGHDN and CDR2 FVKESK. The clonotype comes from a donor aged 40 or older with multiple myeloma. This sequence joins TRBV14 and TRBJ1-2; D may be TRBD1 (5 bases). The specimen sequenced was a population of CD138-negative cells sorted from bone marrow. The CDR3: CASSRAGTGNYGYTF. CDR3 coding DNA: TGTGCCAGCAGCCGAGCCGGGACGGGCAACTATGGCTACACCTTC.